This T cell receptor beta chain derives from a study of CD8 T cells in Susac syndrome. Notes on the study in general: The study conceded that its TCR sequencing and HLA analysis involved relatively few individuals.

The CDR3 runs 13 residues. V gave up 7 bases and J gave up 5 bases, with 17 bases separating them. Per germline, CDR1 SQVTM and CDR2 ANQGSEA. Sequencing of TCR beta was carried out in blood CD8+ and CD4+ T cells. The healthy controls were matched to patients by age and sex. As regards this clonotype: What it binds is not known.

Random hexamers were used to reverse transcribe roughly 0.5 to 1 ug of RNA. Amplification of TCR beta CDR3 was carried out by immunoSEQ multiplex PCR, which covered 54 Vbeta and 13 Jbeta segments. TCRdb recomputed calls from the immunoSEQ multiplex PCR reads with MiXCR, one row per CDR3 protein. Of around 150,000 distinct CDR3 sequences listed, 85% to 95% are singletons. Sequencing was carried out using CD4+ T cells from PBMCs. This TCR was sampled from a human donor in good health. The rearrangement links TRBV29-1 to TRBJ1-1; D unresolved. The CDR3 sequence: CSESDTSGTEAFF. For the CDR3, the DNA is TGCAGCGAGTCCGACACCTCGGGGACTGAAGCTTTCTTT. Full variable domain (outside the CDR3, taken from reference TRBV29-1 and TRBJ1-1): SAVISQKPSRDICQRGTSLTIQCQVDSQVTMMFWYRQQPGQSLTLIATANQGSEATYESGFVIDKFPISRPNLTFSTLTVSNMSPEDSSIYLCSESDTSGTEAFFGQGTRLTVV.